This record covers a single TCR beta chain. This clone came up a few times. The antigen this receptor binds is unknown. There are no base qualities to consult, and no much larger clone falls within one base. From each donor, a single peripheral blood sample of around 120 mL on average was drawn into heparinised tubes. Naive, central memory, regulatory and stem cell-like memory CD4+ T cells were sorted on a BD FACSAria II using a panel including CD45RO, CCR7, CD25, CD127, CD95 and CD27. Purity was above 95% for every sorted population. PBMCs were isolated immediately by Lymphoprep density gradient centrifugation and stained directly without culture. To minimize batch effects, samples were stained and sorted in pairs, one healthy donor with one patient per experiment. The entire isolated RNA was reverse transcribed using the High Capacity cDNA Reverse Transcription Kit, and thus expressed TCRB transcripts were sequenced. Deep immunoSEQ sequencing was applied to naive, central memory and regulatory T cell samples, giving an average of about 3.6 million total reads per sample. Sorted cells were lysed in RLT buffer and RNA was extracted with DNase-treated RNeasy Micro or Mini kits, depending on cell number. Each cell subset was processed on its own to prevent cross-contamination, while patient and healthy donor samples were processed together. Using the immunoSEQ multiplex PCR, TCRB sequences were amplified from cDNA into 87-bp fragments spanning the CDR3 region. Sequencing of the amplicons was done on the Illumina HiSeq platform. On the authors' methods: PCR bias was computationally corrected using synthetic template baselines, reads within Hamming distance 2 were collapsed, and singletons that could not be merged were discarded. By aligning reads against IMGT, V, D and J genes, CDR3 length, and insertions or deletions at six rearrangement sites were assigned. Within each subset, clonotype counts were normalized to the number of sorted cells before true diversity and Gini coefficients were calculated with the tcR R package. Repertoire sharing was quantified using the overlap coefficient calculated on TCRB nucleotide sequences. Held by TCRdb, this immuneACCESS table contains in-frame sequences only and omits some clones. Under half of the omission traces to an unresolved V gene where checked; the cause of the rest is unknown. The D gene and trimming were derived from the DNA, and the V and J assignments and clone size from that table. The sample includes about 150,000 clones, with around a tenth observed a single time. 0.45% to 0.5% of the sample lies in the top ten.

The data derive from a study of beta chain features in type 1 diabetes listed by TCRdb under 2018. Regarding the complete study: No differences in mean age, gender distribution, total cell number or subset yield were found between patients and healthy donors. Across all samples, around 100 million sorted cells were examined, and cell number per subset correlated strongly with RNA yield. In the study, TCRB repertoires of sorted circulating CD4+ T cell subsets from recently diagnosed type 1 diabetes patients were compared with those of matched healthy donors. Naive and central memory subsets were obtained from all 30 or so donors, but regulatory and stem cell-like memory subsets were isolated from only 8 patients and roughly 8 healthy donors. Paper-wide results and their limitations: Because cDNA rather than genomic DNA was sequenced, highly expressing activated cells could have been over-represented, although no difference in activation and CD3 levels was found between groups. In all four CD4+ subsets, TCRB CDR3 length was moderately but significantly shorter in type 1 diabetes patients. Naive, central memory and regulatory TCRB repertoires appeared to be more alike among patients than among healthy donors. PCR may preferentially amplify shorter templates, but because patient and control samples were amplified and corrected together, any resulting skew would affect both groups equally. Because small numbers of individuals were included in the HLA sub-analyses, any influence of HLA type on TCRB rearrangement was left unresolved. At VDJ recombination sites, type 1 diabetes patients had fewer insertions and more deleted nucleotides, which implies abnormalities in thymic rearrangement.

The CDR3 has 17 amino acids, counting the end cysteine and phenylalanine. The only DNA kept is the CDR3, 51 bases in frame from the first base. V ends up 2 bases short and J 3 bases short, with an unmatched junction base count of 11. Looking up the germline V gene yields CDR1 MDHEN and CDR2 SYDVKM. The receptor's source is a man aged 25 to 45 with type 1 diabetes. The sequenced sample was central memory CD4+ T cells from blood. The rearranged segments are TRBV28 and TRBJ2-3; TRBD2 fits 7 bases in the junction. The CDR3 is CASSLMRIGGRTDTQYF. The DNA sequence reads TGTGCCAGCAGTTTAATGCGGATCGGCGGGAGAACAGATACGCAGTATTTT.